Shown below are 18 T cell receptor beta chains from a single sample sequenced in a study of cytomegalovirus exposure and HLA in healthy donors. This PCR relied on a set of 60 Vbeta primers and 13 Jbeta primers. TCRdb keeps only in-frame clones here, not all; method: immunoSEQ multiplex PCR. The profile shows some 120,000 clones, more than 80% of them singletons. The material sequenced was PBMCs. These receptors were obtained from a woman aged 25 to 45 in good health and CMV-seropositive.

This chain joins TRBV28 and TRBJ2-3; D is unclear. Trimming took 4 bases from V and 7 from J, leaving 6 bases between them. Germline-derived CDR1 and CDR2 are MDHEN and SYDVKM. The CDR3 sequence is 11 residues long. In DNA form, the CDR3 reads TGTGCCAGCAGTTCTTCTCATACGCAGTATTTT. Translating gives CASSSSHTQYF.

The genes are TRBV2 and TRBJ2-5, with a possible D match to TRBD1 (6 bases). Germline CDR1 and CDR2: SNHLY and FYNNEI. This CDR3 has 14 amino acids. Deletions cut 5 bases from V and 4 bases from J, with 14 bases between. This chain's CDR3 is CASSITWDIETQYF. The DNA for the CDR3 is TGTGCCAGCAGTATTACTTGGGACATAGAGACCCAGTACTTC.

The rearrangement joins TRBV11-2 to TRBJ2-1, with 13 bases lining up with TRBD2. The CDR3 spans 15 residues. Trimming removed 4 bases from V and 9 bases from J; junction bases left unmatched: 6. Per the germline V gene, CDR1 is SGHAT and CDR2 is FQNNGV. The CDR3 loop is CASSSTSGRAGEQFF. CDR3 nucleotide sequence: TGTGCCAGCAGCTCTACTAGCGGGAGGGCGGGTGAGCAGTTCTTC.

Details on this clone: A read error may produce the germline difference seen at one junction end. The CDR3 nucleotides are TGTGCCAGCAGCTTGGGGACAGGGGACAATCGGCCCCAGCATTTT. Its translation is CASSLGTGDNRPQHF. This chain links TRBV5-4 with TRBJ1-5, with TRBD1 matching over 9 bases. Germline values: CDR1 SGHNT, CDR2 YYREEE (reference sequence). This CDR3 region has 15 residues. The complete variable domain, with remaining parts taken from reference TRBV5-4 and TRBJ1-5, reads ETGVTQSPTHLIKTRGQQVTLRCSSQSGHNTVSWYQQALGQGPQFIFQYYREEENGRGNFPPRFSGLQFPNYSSELNVNALELDDSALYLCASSLGTGDNRPQHFGDGTRLSIL.

This rearrangement joins TRBV7-2 to TRBJ1-1, with D perhaps TRBD1 (6 bases). The CDR3 has 13 amino acids. Trimming took off 1 base at V and 10 bases at J, with 13 bases between the two ends. The germline V gene has CDR1 SGHTA and CDR2 FQGNSA. CDR3 DNA: TGTGCCAGCAGCTTAGAGGGAGGGGGGGTAGCTTTCTTT. Its protein is CASSLEGGGVAFF. Full variable domain (rest looked up from reference TRBV7-2 and TRBJ1-1): GAGVSQSPSNKVTEKGKDVELRCDPISGHTALYWYRQSLGQGLEFLIYFQGNSAPDKSGLPSDRFSAERTGGSVSTLTIQRTQQEDSAVYLCASSLEGGGVAFFGQGTRLTVV.

The V and J genes are TRBV7-3 and TRBJ2-7; D possibly corresponds to TRBD1 (6 bases). This CDR3 contains 15 residues. Germline CDR1 SGHTA, CDR2 FQGTGA. V lost 1 base, J lost 6 bases, and 16 bases lay in between. The CDR3 region has the DNA TGTGCCAGCAGCTTAAGACAGGCGACTCCTATCGAGCAGTACTTC. It yields the protein CASSLRQATPIEQYF.

The rearrangement links TRBV27 to TRBJ2-7; D is undetermined. The CDR3 is made up of 14 amino acids. In germline, CDR1 is MNHEY, CDR2 SMNVEV (reference sequence). The V end was cut by 0 bases, the J end by 1 base, with 7 bases between. The CDR3 coding sequence is TGTGCCAGCAGTTTATCGACACCTTCCTACGAGCAGTACTTC. It yields the protein CASSLSTPSYEQYF.

This chain joins TRBV6-5 and TRBJ1-1, with TRBD1 matching over 11 bases. Germline V gene data show CDR1 as MNHEY and CDR2 as SVGAGI. The CDR3 has 15 residues. Losses at the gene ends were 5 bases for V and 1 base for J; bases not matched to a gene: 3. CDR3 region: CASSRTGGTNTEAFF. The CDR3 region has the DNA TGTGCCAGCAGTAGGACAGGGGGCACGAACACTGAAGCTTTCTTT.

This clone was detected only once. The chain is built from TRBV28 and TRBJ2-7; the match to TRBD1 covers 8 bases. This CDR3 is 14 amino acids long. The germline gives CDR1 MDHEN, CDR2 SYDVKM. J was trimmed by 2 bases and V by 4 bases; bases with no gene match: 4. CDR3 coding DNA: TGTGCCAGCAGTTCTGGACAGGGTACCTACGAGCAGTACTTC. This codes for CASSSGQGTYEQYF.

The chain uses TRBV7-3 and TRBJ2-7; D remains unclear. Trimming cost V 5 bases and J 5 bases, with 7 bases left between them. Germline CDR1 is SGHTA and CDR2 is FQGTGA. CDR3 length equals 11 residues. CDR3 protein: CASSPPNEQYF. The CDR3 nucleotides are TGTGCCAGCAGCCCCCCCAACGAGCAGTACTTC.

V is TRBV6-1 and J is TRBJ1-1; perhaps TRBD1 as D (6 bases). The CDR3 has 14 amino acids. Between the trimmed V and J ends, which lost 1 base and 5 bases, there was a span of 11 bases. Looked up from germline, CDR1 is MNHNS and CDR2 is SASEGT. The CDR3 DNA is TGTGCCAGCAGTGAAGGAATAGGGGGAACTGAAGCTTTCTTT. This sequence encodes CASSEGIGGTEAFF.

The chain has TRBV7-2 and TRBJ1-2; D possibly corresponds to TRBD1 (5 bases). CDR3 length: 13 residues. V lost 1 base to trimming and J lost 2 bases, with 5 bases between them. Germline V gene data show CDR1 as SGHTA and CDR2 as FQGNSA. The CDR3 region is CASSLGQNYGYTF. CDR3 bases: TGTGCCAGCAGCTTAGGACAGAACTATGGCTACACCTTC. The entire variable domain, with the rest obtained from reference TRBV7-2 and TRBJ1-2, is as follows: GAGVSQSPSNKVTEKGKDVELRCDPISGHTALYWYRQSLGQGLEFLIYFQGNSAPDKSGLPSDRFSAERTGGSVSTLTIQRTQQEDSAVYLCASSLGQNYGYTFGSGTRLTVV.

This clone occurred once. J is TRBJ2-7 and V is TRBV4-1, with a possible D match to TRBD2 (6 bases). V lost 0 bases to trimming and J lost 9 bases, with 18 bases between them. The CDR3 has 15 residues. The V gene's germline CDR1 is MGHRA and CDR2 YSYEKL. The DNA for the CDR3 is TGCGCCAGCAGCCAAGATGGGGCGGGGACCTGGGGGCAGTACTTC. Amino acid sequence: CASSQDGAGTWGQYF.

The chain combines TRBV29-1 with TRBJ2-2, with D unclear. The V and J ends lost 3 bases and 5 bases respectively, with 10 bases between them. CDR3 size: 13 residues. CDR1 and CDR2 from the germline V gene are SQVTM and ANQGSEA. CDR3 coding DNA: TGCAGCGTTGATTCAGGAAATACCGGGGAGCTGTTTTTT. As protein: CSVDSGNTGELFF.

The chain recombines TRBV6-1 with TRBJ1-6; D is undetermined. Germline V gene lookup returns CDR1 MNHNS and CDR2 SASEGT. The V and J ends lost 4 bases and 3 bases respectively, with 7 bases between them. The CDR3 length is 14 residues. The CDR3 DNA reads TGTGCCAGCAGTGGGGAGGTCTATAATTCACCCCTCCACTTT. Translated, it gives CASSGEVYNSPLHF.

This chain uses TRBV2 with TRBJ2-5; 9 bases fit TRBD2. There are 13 residues in the CDR3. Germline lookup yields CDR1 SNHLY and CDR2 FYNNEI. Germline trimming cut 8 bases from V and 5 bases from J; bases unmatched to any gene: 6. The CDR3 spells CASGRGGWETQYF. The CDR3 DNA follows: TGTGCCAGCGGGCGGGGGGGCTGGGAGACCCAGTACTTC.

The chain links TRBV28 to TRBJ1-5; D is possibly TRBD1 (5 bases). CDR1 and CDR2 (germline): MDHEN, SYDVKM. V lost 5 bases, J lost 9 bases, and 11 bases lay in between. The CDR3 runs 12 residues. The CDR3 here is CASSRPGGPQHF. Here the CDR3 DNA reads TGTGCCAGCAGTCGGCCGGGGGGGCCCCAGCATTTT.

The chain has TRBV5-4 and TRBJ1-1, with 7 nucleotides matching TRBD1. Per germline, CDR1 SGHNT and CDR2 YYREEE (reference sequence). The ends lost 0 bases at V and 8 bases at J; junction bases unmatched: 13. This CDR3 has 16 amino acids. As DNA, the CDR3 is TGTGCCAGCAGCTTGGGACAGGGTGTACTCTTGACCGAAGCTTTCTTT. Its translation: CASSLGQGVLLTEAFF.